The 14 T cell receptor beta chains below all came from one sample that was sequenced in a study of neurological immune-mediated disorders (dated by TCRdb to between 2017 and 2020). Receptor amplification or capture employed 5' RACE. The sequencer was an Illumina HiSeq 2500. TCRdb ran its own pipeline on the public reads, namely fastp trimming at Q25 and MiXCR clone calling, and kept in-frame beta chains. For every CDR3 protein sequence, its rows merge into one entry that carries the most common genes and DNA. Counted in this sample were about 120,000 distinct CDR3 sequences; roughly 3.2% of them appeared once. The top ten constitute about 1.2% of the sample. Material: PBMCs. The receptors were sampled from a woman aged 30 to 39 with multiple sclerosis.

This clonotype was observed at least ten times. CDR3 residues: CSALQGALSNQPQHF. CDR3 in DNA: TGCAGTGCTTTACAGGGGGCCCTGAGCAATCAGCCCCAGCATTTT. The rearrangement links TRBV20-1 to TRBJ1-5, with TRBD1 matching over 9 bases. Germline V lookup: CDR1 DFQATT, CDR2 SNEGSKA (reference sequence). CDR3 length equals 15 residues. V dropped 5 bases and J dropped 1; count of bases not matched to a gene: 6.

Ten or more counts support this clonotype. This chain connects TRBV20-1 to TRBJ2-1, with 8 bases identical to TRBD2. This CDR3 comprises 16 residues. J lost 0 bases, V lost 1 base, and 5 bases had no gene match. Germline-derived CDR1 and CDR2 are DFQATT and SNEGSKA (reference sequence). CDR3 residues: CSARAESGSSYNEQFF. For the CDR3, the DNA is TGCAGTGCTAGAGCCGAGAGCGGGAGCTCCTACAATGAGCAGTTCTTC.

This clonotype was found many times. This sequence joins TRBV7-9 and TRBJ1-4, with D maybe TRBD1 (6 bases). The CDR3 has 16 residues. The V gene lost 5 bases and the J gene lost 7 bases, with 20 bases spanning the gap. CDR1 is SEHNR, CDR2 FQNEAQ, per germline (reference sequence). In nucleotides, the CDR3 is TGTGCCAGCAGCGGAGCTGACAGGCAAGAAGGTGAAAAACTGTTTTTT. Its translation is CASSGADRQEGEKLFF.

At least ten counts were recorded for this clonotype. The V gene is TRBV6-2 or TRBV6-3, the J gene TRBJ2-7; perhaps TRBD2 as D (5 bases). Trimming took off 0 bases at V and 0 bases at J, with 12 bases between the two ends. Germline CDR1 and CDR2: MNHEY and SVGEGT. The CDR3 spans 16 residues. The CDR3, as DNA: TGTGCCAGCAGTTACTCGATCCAGGAGGTCTCCTACGAGCAGTACTTC. This sequence encodes CASSYSIQEVSYEQYF.

This clonotype was seen many times. CDR3 nucleotides: TGCAGCGGGTATCTACGGAACACTGAAGCTTTCTTT. This gives the protein CSGYLRNTEAFF. The chain joins TRBV29-1 to TRBJ1-1; no firm D call. The CDR3 contains 12 residues. Germline values: CDR1 SQVTM, CDR2 ANQGSEA. V was trimmed by 7 bases and J by 1 base, leaving 10 bases between them.

This clonotype was seen ten or more times. This chain links TRBV7-2 with TRBJ2-2; D not resolved. This CDR3 comprises 14 residues. The ends were cut back, 8 bases at V and 3 bases at J, with 13 bases in the middle. Germline V gene sequence: CDR1 SGHTA, CDR2 FQGNSA. This chain's CDR3 is CASPLGEHTGELFF. CDR3 coding DNA: TGTGCCAGCCCCCTGGGCGAACACACCGGGGAGCTGTTTTTT. Drawing the rest from reference TRBV7-2 and TRBJ2-2, the complete variable domain is GAGVSQSPSNKVTEKGKDVELRCDPISGHTALYWYRQSLGQGLEFLIYFQGNSAPDKSGLPSDRFSAERTGGSVSTLTIQRTQQEDSAVYLCASPLGEHTGELFFGEGSRLTVL.

The V gene is TRBV2, the J gene TRBJ2-7; D tentatively fits TRBD1 or TRBD2 (5 bases each). V lost 7 bases, J lost 6 bases, and 10 bases lay in between. The CDR3 extends over 11 amino acids. CDR1 and CDR2 (germline): SNHLY, FYNNEI. The CDR3 DNA follows: TGTGCCAGCACAAGGGGACCCGAGCAGTACTTC. Encoded protein: CASTRGPEQYF.

This clonotype was seen many times. The V call is TRBV20-1, the J call TRBJ2-4; 8 bases are shared with TRBD2. The length of the CDR3 is 14 residues. Germline CDR1 reads DFQATT; CDR2 reads SNEGSKA (reference sequence). Trimming at V came to 5 bases and at J to 0 bases, leaving 3 bases not matched to a gene. The CDR3 protein is CSARLALAKNIQYF. The CDR3 nucleotides are TGCAGTGCTCGACTAGCGCTAGCCAAAAACATTCAGTACTTC.

This clonotype has at least ten counts. The chain joins TRBV29-1 to TRBJ1-1; D is unresolved. The CDR3 has 13 residues. V shed 0 bases and J shed 1 base, with 6 bases lying between them. The germline V gene has CDR1 SQVTM and CDR2 ANQGSEA. The chain's CDR3 is CSVEDEGNTEAFF. The CDR3 DNA sequence: TGCAGCGTTGAAGATGAGGGGAACACTGAAGCTTTCTTT.

This clonotype was detected many times. The chain combines TRBV7-9 with TRBJ2-1; TRBD2 is a possible D gene (6 bases). Germline assignment: CDR1 SEHNR and CDR2 FQNEAQ (reference sequence). There are 15 residues in the CDR3. V lost 1 base and J lost 0, with 7 bases in between. The chain's CDR3 is CASSLGSGSYNEQFF. DNA of the CDR3: TGTGCCAGCAGCTTAGGTAGCGGCTCCTACAATGAGCAGTTCTTC.

At least ten counts were recorded for this clonotype. V is TRBV14 and J is TRBJ2-1; tentatively, D is TRBD2 (5 bases). The germline V gene has CDR1 SGHDN and CDR2 FVKESK. The V and J ends lost 4 bases and 8 bases respectively, with 12 bases between them. CDR3 length: 13 amino acids. CDR3 in amino acids: CASSPILDYEQFF. The CDR3 DNA follows: TGTGCCAGCAGCCCTATTTTGGACTATGAGCAGTTCTTC.

This clonotype was seen at least ten times. The gene calls are TRBV20-1 and TRBJ1-5; D perhaps matches TRBD1 (5 bases). V lost 2 bases to trimming and J lost 5 bases, with 16 bases between them. The germline CDR1 and CDR2 sequences are DFQATT and SNEGSKA (reference sequence). The CDR3 has 15 amino acids. CDR3 DNA sequence: TGCAGTGCTAGAACAAGTGGCAGGGATTATCAGCCCCAGCATTTT. Its translation is CSARTSGRDYQPQHF.

This clonotype has a count of ten or more. The V and J genes are TRBV6-5 and TRBJ2-7; 14 bases are a match to TRBD2. CDR1 and CDR2 from the germline V gene are MNHEY and SVGAGI. CDR3 length: 14 residues. V lost 6 bases, J lost 5 bases, and 3 bases stayed unmatched. The CDR3 protein is CASRGTSGSHEQYF. The CDR3 nucleotides are TGTGCCAGCAGGGGGACTAGCGGGAGCCACGAGCAGTACTTC.

The chain's CDR3 is CASNPTERLEKLFF. The CDR3 DNA follows: TGTGCCAGCAATCCGACAGAGCGTTTAGAAAAACTGTTTTTT. The chain links TRBV2 to TRBJ1-4, with TRBD1 as a possible D gene (5 bases). The length of the CDR3 is 14 residues. V was clipped by 7 bases and J by 8 bases, with 17 bases between them. In germline, CDR1 is SNHLY, CDR2 FYNNEI.